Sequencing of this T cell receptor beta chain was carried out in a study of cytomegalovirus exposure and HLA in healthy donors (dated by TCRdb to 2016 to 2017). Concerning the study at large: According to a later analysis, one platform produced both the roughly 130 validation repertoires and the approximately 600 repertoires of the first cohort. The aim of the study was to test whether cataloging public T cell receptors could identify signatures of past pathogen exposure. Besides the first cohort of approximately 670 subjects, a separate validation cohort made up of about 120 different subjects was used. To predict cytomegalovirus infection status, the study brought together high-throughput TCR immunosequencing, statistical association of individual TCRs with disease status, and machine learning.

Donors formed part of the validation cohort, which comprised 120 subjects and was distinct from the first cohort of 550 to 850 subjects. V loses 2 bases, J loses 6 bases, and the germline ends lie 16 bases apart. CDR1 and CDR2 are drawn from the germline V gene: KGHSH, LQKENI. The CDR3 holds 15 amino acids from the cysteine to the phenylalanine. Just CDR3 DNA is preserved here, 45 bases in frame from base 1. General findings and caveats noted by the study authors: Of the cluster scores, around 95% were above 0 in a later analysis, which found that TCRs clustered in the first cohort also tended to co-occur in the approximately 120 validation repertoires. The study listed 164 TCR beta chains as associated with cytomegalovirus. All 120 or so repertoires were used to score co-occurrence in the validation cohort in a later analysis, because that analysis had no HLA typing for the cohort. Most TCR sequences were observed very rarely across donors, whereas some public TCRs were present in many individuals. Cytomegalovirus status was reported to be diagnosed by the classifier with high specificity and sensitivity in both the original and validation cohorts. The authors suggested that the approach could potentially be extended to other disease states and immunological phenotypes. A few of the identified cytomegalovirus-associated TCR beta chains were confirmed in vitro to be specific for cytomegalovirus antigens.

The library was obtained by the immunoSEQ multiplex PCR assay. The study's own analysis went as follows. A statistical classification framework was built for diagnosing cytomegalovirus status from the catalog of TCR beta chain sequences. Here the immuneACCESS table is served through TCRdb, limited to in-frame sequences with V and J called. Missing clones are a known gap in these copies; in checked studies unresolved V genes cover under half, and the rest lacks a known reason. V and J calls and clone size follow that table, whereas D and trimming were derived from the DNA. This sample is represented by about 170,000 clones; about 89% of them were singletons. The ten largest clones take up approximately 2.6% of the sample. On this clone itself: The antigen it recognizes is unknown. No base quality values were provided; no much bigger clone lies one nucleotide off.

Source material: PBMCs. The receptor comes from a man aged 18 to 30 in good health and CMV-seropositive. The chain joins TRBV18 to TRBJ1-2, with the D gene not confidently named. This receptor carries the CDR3 CASSPSGGGLNGYTF. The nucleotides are TGTGCCAGCTCACCATCAGGAGGAGGGCTTAATGGCTACACCTTC. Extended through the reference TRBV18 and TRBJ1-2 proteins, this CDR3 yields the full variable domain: NAGVMQNPRHLVRRRGQEARLRCSPMKGHSHVYWYRQLPEEGLKFMVYLQKENIIDESGMPKERFSAEFPKEGPSILRIQQVVRGDSAAYFCASSPSGGGLNGYTFGSGTRLTVV.